The rows below give T cell receptor beta chains drawn from one sample of a study of T-cell reconstitution after alpha-beta-depleted transplantation in children. Using its own MiXCR run on the PCR reads, TCRdb lists one record per CDR3 protein. The table records about 610,000 distinct CDR3 sequences, about 10% of them present only once. The sequencing used PBMCs from the stem cell graft donor, collected from the stem cell graft. All receptors derive from a human donor who donated a stem cell graft to a child with acute myeloid leukemia. CDR3s include the opening cysteine and the closing phenylalanine or tryptophan. A D gene is named only where the DNA matches it firmly. Part of the rows lack a size; the others show once, few, many or a class for expanded clones.

TRBJ2-1 | many | . | TRBV28 | TGTGCCAGCAATGGGGATGGGAATGAGCAGTTCTTC | CASNGDGNEQFF
TRBJ2-2 | many | TRBD2 | TRBV6-2/TRBV6-3 | TGTGCCAGCAAGAAGCGGGAGAGCGGGGAGCTGTTTTTT | CASKKRESGELFF
TRBJ2-1 | . | . | TRBV6-2/TRBV6-3 | TGTGCCAGCAGTTACTCTAAGCCGGGGATTGGGGGCGGGAGTACTGAGCAGTTCTTC | CASSYSKPGIGGGSTEQFF
TRBJ2-7 | few | TRBD1 | TRBV20-1 | TGCAGTGCTAGTTTCCAGGGGGTTCACGAGCAGTACTTC | CSASFQGVHEQYF
TRBJ2-2 | . | . | TRBV19 | TGTGCCACGAGACCTATGAACACCGGGGAGCTGTTTTTT | CATRPMNTGELFF
TRBJ2-3 | few | TRBD2 | TRBV24-1 | TGTGCCACCAGTGTTCCGACTAGCGGGGCCACAGATACGCAGTATTTT | CATSVPTSGATDTQYF
TRBJ2-1 | . | TRBD2 | TRBV7-2 | TGTGCCAGCAGCTTGAAAGCGGGAGTTAACAATGAGCAGTTCTTC | CASSLKAGVNNEQFF
TRBJ2-1 | few | TRBD2 | TRBV15 | TGTGCCACCAGCAGAGATTGGGAGGGGACGAATGAGCAGTTCTTC | CATSRDWEGTNEQFF
TRBJ1-4 | few | . | TRBV18 | TGTGCCAGCTCACCGGGGAGTAATGAAAAACTGTTTTTT | CASSPGSNEKLFF
TRBJ2-1 | many | . | TRBV9 | TGTGCCAGCAGCGTAGGGATAGCGGAGAAGCAGTTCTTC | CASSVGIAEKQFF
TRBJ2-2 | many | . | TRBV6-2/TRBV6-3 | TGTGCCAGCAGTTACCTAGGGACCGCCGGGGAGCTGTTTTTT | CASSYLGTAGELFF
TRBJ2-4 | few | . | TRBV20-1 | TGCAGTGCCCCCACATCGCACATTCAGTACTTC | CSAPTSHIQYF
TRBJ2-7 | . | TRBD2 | TRBV20-1 | TGCAGTGCTAGTGGACTAGCGGGTGATCCCTACGAGCAGTACTTC | CSASGLAGDPYEQYF
TRBJ2-2 | . | TRBD2 | TRBV5-1 | TGCGCCAGCAGCTTGGTATTACTAGCGACTACCGGGGAGCTGTTTTTT | CASSLVLLATTGELFF
TRBJ2-5 | . | . | TRBV25-1 | TGTGCCAGCAGTGAATCGGGACGGTGGTCCGCGGAGACCCAGTACTTC | CASSESGRWSAETQYF
TRBJ1-2 | few | TRBD1 | TRBV5-6 | TGTGCCAGCAGCCCTGGGACAGGGAAGGCCTACACCTTC | CASSPGTGKAYTF
TRBJ1-5 | . | . | TRBV19 | TGTGCCAGTAGCCCCCGTCTTTTTAGCAATCAGCCCCAGCATTTT | CASSPRLFSNQPQHF
TRBJ1-2 | few | TRBD1 | TRBV7-8 | TGTGCCAGCAGCGGCCAGGGGGGGGCTGGTGATGGCTACACCTTC | CASSGQGGAGDGYTF
TRBJ2-3 | . | . | TRBV20-1 | TGCAGTGCTAGTCACAGGTTACCCACAGATACGCAGTATTTT | CSASHRLPTDTQYF
TRBJ2-1 | many | . | TRBV5-1 | TGTGCCAGCAGCCTAGGACTTGCCAATGAGCAGTTCTTC | CASSLGLANEQFF
TRBJ2-3 | . | TRBD1 | TRBV10-3 | TGTGCCATCAGTAAAGGACAGGGACTCAGGGGCACAGATACGCAGTATTTT | CAISKGQGLRGTDTQYF
TRBJ2-3 | few | TRBD2 | TRBV24-1 | TGTGCCACCAGTGATTGGGAGGGGAGCACAGATACGCAGTATTTT | CATSDWEGSTDTQYF
TRBJ2-7 | few | . | TRBV6-2/TRBV6-3 | TGTGCCAGCGGGGGCTTATACTCCTACGAGCAGTACTTC | CASGGLYSYEQYF
TRBJ2-1 | . | . | TRBV14 | TGTGCCAGCAGCCAAGATGAGGGGGAGCAGTTCTTC | CASSQDEGEQFF
TRBJ1-5 | . | . | TRBV12-3/TRBV12-4 | TGTGCCAGCCATCCCGGCCGGGGGAGCAATCAGCCCCAGCATTTT | CASHPGRGSNQPQHF
TRBJ2-7 | . | . | TRBV20-1 | TGCAGTGCTGGGGCCACCGTTGCGACCTACGAGCAGTACTTC | CSAGATVATYEQYF
TRBJ2-3 | many | . | TRBV7-2 | TGTGCCAGCAGCCCCGGGACTTTTTGGACAGATACGCAGTATTTT | CASSPGTFWTDTQYF
TRBJ2-3 | . | TRBD2 | TRBV20-1 | TGCAGTGCTAGGAGCGGGAGAATGACAGATACGCAGTATTTT | CSARSGRMTDTQYF
TRBJ2-3 | few | . | TRBV7-3 | TGTGCCAGCAGCCCCTTGAGCGGGTCGTTCCAAGATACGCAGTATTTT | CASSPLSGSFQDTQYF
TRBJ2-7 | . | . | TRBV30 | TGTGCCTGGACCCCGGGGGCGCCCGAGCAGTACTTC | CAWTPGAPEQYF
TRBJ1-1 | many | . | TRBV7-8 | TGTGCCAGCAGCCGCGGGTGGACTGAAGCTTTCTTT | CASSRGWTEAFF
TRBJ1-5 | . | . | TRBV4-2 | TGTGCCAGCAGCCAAAGGGCGGGGTATCAGCCCCAGCATTTT | CASSQRAGYQPQHF
TRBJ1-4 | once | TRBD1 | TRBV30 | TGTGCCTGGAGTGGAACAGGGGGCAGTGAAAAACTGTTTTTT | CAWSGTGGSEKLFF
TRBJ2-7 | many | . | TRBV6-1 | TGTGCCAGCAGAGAGACGTTCGGCCCCTCCTACGAGCAGTACTTC | CASRETFGPSYEQYF
TRBJ1-6 | . | . | TRBV7-3 | TGTGCCAGCAGCTTATGGGGGGACAACAATTCACCCCTCCACTTT | CASSLWGDNNSPLHF
TRBJ2-3 | many | . | TRBV29-1 | TGCAGCGTTGAAGGCCTGTTAGTCGGGGGCACAGATACGCAGTATTTT | CSVEGLLVGGTDTQYF
TRBJ1-2 | few | . | TRBV11-2 | TGTGCCAGCAGCTTAGATCCGGATGCCTACTATGGCTACACCTTC | CASSLDPDAYYGYTF
TRBJ2-2 | . | TRBD2 | TRBV20-1 | TGCAGTGCTCAGAGTCCTAGCGGGAACACCGGGGAGCTGTTTTTT | CSAQSPSGNTGELFF
TRBJ2-3 | few | . | TRBV29-1 | TGCAGCGTTCTCCGGACTGGGGATACGCAGTATTTT | CSVLRTGDTQYF
TRBJ2-7 | . | . | TRBV12-5 | TGTGCTAGTGCCTTGGGGCAGGGCACCTACGAGCAGTACTTC | CASALGQGTYEQYF
TRBJ2-2 | many | . | TRBV6-5 | TGTGCCAGCAGCCAAACCTGGGCGAACACCGGGGAGCTGTTTTTT | CASSQTWANTGELFF
TRBJ2-3 | . | . | TRBV6-2/TRBV6-3 | TGTGCCAGCACTCGGCTGGGAGTTGGCACAGATACGCAGTATTTT | CASTRLGVGTDTQYF
TRBJ2-5 | many | TRBD1 | TRBV25-1 | TGTGCCAGCAGTGGCTCCGGGACAGCCCAAGAGACCCAGTACTTC | CASSGSGTAQETQYF
TRBJ2-7 | few | TRBD2 | TRBV20-1 | TGCAGTGCCCCAATCAGTGGGAGGGCCGGGTACGAGCAGTACTTC | CSAPISGRAGYEQYF
TRBJ1-2 | many | . | TRBV20-1 | TGCAGTGCTAGCATACGTGGCTACACCTTC | CSASIRGYTF
TRBJ2-7 | . | TRBD2 | TRBV7-9 | TGTGCCAGCAGCTTACAGACTAGCGGACGGCAGTACTTC | CASSLQTSGRQYF
TRBJ1-6 | . | . | TRBV4-3 | TGCGCCAGCAGCCAAGATAGCAGCTCCTATAATTCACCCCTCCACTTT | CASSQDSSSYNSPLHF
TRBJ2-2 | . | TRBD2 | TRBV9 | TGTGCCAGCATGGCGGGAGCAGTCGGGGAGCTGTTTTTT | CASMAGAVGELFF
TRBJ2-5 | many | . | TRBV20-1 | TGCAGTGCTAGACAGGGGTCCTTAGAGACCCAGTACTTC | CSARQGSLETQYF
TRBJ2-4 | . | TRBD1 | TRBV7-9 | TGTGCCAGCAGCGACAGGGGACGACTAGCCAAAAACATTCAGTACTTC | CASSDRGRLAKNIQYF
TRBJ2-5 | . | . | TRBV29-1 | TGCAGCGCCGGAGGGTCGGGAGAGACCCAGTACTTC | CSAGGSGETQYF